The entry that follows covers one TCR beta chain sequence. Data came from immunoSEQ multiplex PCR; TCRdb stores just in-frame clones and leaves some out. The sample consists of more than 200,000 clones, more than 75% of them appearing once. The data stem from a study of blood T cell repertoires in COVID-19. The germline V gene encodes CDR1 KGHSH and CDR2 LQKENI. The CDR3 extends over 13 amino acids. Trimming stripped 4 bases from V and 5 bases from J, with 8 bases between. The V gene is TRBV18, the J gene TRBJ2-2, with D tentatively TRBD1 (6 bases). The sample comprised PBMCs or T cells enriched from blood (not recorded which). The origin of this receptor is a woman in her 40s with acute COVID-19. The CDR3 spells CASSRTGTGELFF. The CDR3 coding sequence is TGTGCCAGCTCACGAACAGGGACCGGGGAGCTGTTTTTT.